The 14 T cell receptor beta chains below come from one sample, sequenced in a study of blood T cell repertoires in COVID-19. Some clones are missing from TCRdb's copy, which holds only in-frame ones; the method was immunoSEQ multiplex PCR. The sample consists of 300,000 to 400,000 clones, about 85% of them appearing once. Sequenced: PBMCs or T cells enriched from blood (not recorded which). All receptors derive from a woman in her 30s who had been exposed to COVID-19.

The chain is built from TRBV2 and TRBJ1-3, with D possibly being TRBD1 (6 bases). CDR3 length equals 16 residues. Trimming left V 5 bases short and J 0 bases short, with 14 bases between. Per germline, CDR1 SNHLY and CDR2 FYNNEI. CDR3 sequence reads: CASSLQGSNSGNTIYF. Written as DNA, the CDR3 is TGTGCCAGCAGTCTACAGGGAAGTAACTCTGGAAACACCATATATTTT.

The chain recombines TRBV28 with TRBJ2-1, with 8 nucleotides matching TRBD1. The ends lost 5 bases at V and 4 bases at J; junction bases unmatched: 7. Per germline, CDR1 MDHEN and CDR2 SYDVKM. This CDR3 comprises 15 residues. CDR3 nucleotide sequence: TGTGCCAGCAGTGGGAACAGGGGGGCTTACAATGAGCAGTTCTTC. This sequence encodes CASSGNRGAYNEQFF.

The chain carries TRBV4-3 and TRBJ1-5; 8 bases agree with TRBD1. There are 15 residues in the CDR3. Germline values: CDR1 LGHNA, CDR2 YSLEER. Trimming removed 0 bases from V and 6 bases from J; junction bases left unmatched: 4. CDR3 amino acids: CASSQDRGLGQPQHF. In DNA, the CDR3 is TGCGCCAGCAGCCAAGACAGGGGGCTGGGTCAGCCCCAGCATTTT.

In DNA, the CDR3 is TGTGCCATCAGCGATGCCCAACACAGTACTTATCAGCCCCAGCATTTT. Translation: CAISDAQHSTYQPQHF. The chain combines TRBV10-3 with TRBJ1-5, with D hard to call. V lost 6 bases to trimming and J lost 5 bases, with 20 bases between them. The V gene's germline CDR1 is ENHRY and CDR2 SYGVKD. CDR3 length equals 16 residues.

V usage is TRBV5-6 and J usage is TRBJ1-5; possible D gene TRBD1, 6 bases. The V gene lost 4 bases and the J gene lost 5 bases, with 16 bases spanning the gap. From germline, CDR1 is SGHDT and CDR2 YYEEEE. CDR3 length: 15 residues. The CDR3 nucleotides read TGTGCCAGCAGCCCTAAGGACAGTCCGTATCAGCCCCAGCATTTT. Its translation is CASSPKDSPYQPQHF.

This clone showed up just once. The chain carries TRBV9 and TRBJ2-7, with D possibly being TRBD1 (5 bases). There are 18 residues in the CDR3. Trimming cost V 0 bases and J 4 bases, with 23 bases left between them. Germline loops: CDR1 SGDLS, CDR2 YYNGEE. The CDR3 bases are TGTGCCAGCAGCGTAGTCCGCCCCCGACAGCCGGATTATTACGAGCAGTACTTC. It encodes CASSVVRPRQPDYYEQYF.

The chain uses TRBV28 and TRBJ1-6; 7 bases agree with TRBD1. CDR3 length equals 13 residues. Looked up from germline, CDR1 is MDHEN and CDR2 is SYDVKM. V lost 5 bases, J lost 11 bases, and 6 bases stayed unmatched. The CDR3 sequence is CASSTGERAPLHF. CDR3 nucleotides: TGTGCCAGCAGTACAGGGGAAAGGGCACCCCTCCACTTT.

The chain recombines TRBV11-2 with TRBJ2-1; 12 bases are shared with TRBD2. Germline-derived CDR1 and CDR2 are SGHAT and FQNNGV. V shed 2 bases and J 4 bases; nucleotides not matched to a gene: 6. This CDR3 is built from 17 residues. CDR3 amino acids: CASSLPSGGARYNEQFF. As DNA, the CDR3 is TGTGCCAGCAGCTTACCTAGCGGGGGGGCGAGATACAATGAGCAGTTCTTC.

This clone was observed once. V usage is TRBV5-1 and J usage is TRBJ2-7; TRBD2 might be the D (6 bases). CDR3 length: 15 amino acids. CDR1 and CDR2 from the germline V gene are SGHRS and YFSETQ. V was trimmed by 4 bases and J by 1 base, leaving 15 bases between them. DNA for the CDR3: TGCGCCAGCAGCGATCAAGCGGGTATTTCCTACGAGCAGTACTTC. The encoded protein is CASSDQAGISYEQYF.

The CDR3 sequence is CASSLAPGASTDTQYF. In DNA form, the CDR3 reads TGCGCCAGCAGCTTGGCCCCGGGAGCCAGCACAGATACGCAGTATTTT. The rearrangement joins TRBV5-1 to TRBJ2-3, with TRBD2 as a possible D gene (6 bases). The CDR3 totals 16 residues. The germline gives CDR1 SGHRS, CDR2 YFSETQ. The V gene lost 0 bases and the J gene lost 0 bases, with 11 bases spanning the gap.

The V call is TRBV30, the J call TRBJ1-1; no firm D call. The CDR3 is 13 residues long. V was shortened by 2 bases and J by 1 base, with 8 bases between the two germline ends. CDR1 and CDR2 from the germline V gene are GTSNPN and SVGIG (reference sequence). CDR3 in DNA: TGTGCCTGGAGTCGGGGAACGAACACTGAAGCTTTCTTT. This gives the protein CAWSRGTNTEAFF. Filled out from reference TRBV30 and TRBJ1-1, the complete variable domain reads SQTIHQWPATLVQPVGSPLSLECTVEGTSNPNLYWYRQAAGRGLQLLFYSVGIGQISSEVPQNLSASRPQDRQFILSSKKLLLSDSGFYLCAWSRGTNTEAFFGQGTRLTVV.

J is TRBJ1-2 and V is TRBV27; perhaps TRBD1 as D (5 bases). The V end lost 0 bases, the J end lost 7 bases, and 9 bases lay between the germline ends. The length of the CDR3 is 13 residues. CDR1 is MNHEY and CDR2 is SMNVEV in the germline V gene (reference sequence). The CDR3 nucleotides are TGTGCCAGCAGTTTATCAAATAGGGGTGGCTACACCTTC. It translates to CASSLSNRGGYTF.

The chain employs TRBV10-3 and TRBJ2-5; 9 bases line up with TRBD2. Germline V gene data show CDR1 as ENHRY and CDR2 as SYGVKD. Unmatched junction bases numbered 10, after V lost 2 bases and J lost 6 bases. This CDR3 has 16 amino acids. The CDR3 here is CAISEGYSGSGKTQYF. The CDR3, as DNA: TGTGCCATCAGTGAGGGGTATAGCGGGAGTGGGAAGACCCAGTACTTC.

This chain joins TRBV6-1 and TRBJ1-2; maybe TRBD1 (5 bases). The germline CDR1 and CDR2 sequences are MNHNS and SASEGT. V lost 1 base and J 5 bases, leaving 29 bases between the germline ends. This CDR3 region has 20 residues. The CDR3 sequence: CASSEGSSGHIKGVMYGYTF. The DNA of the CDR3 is TGTGCCAGCAGTGAAGGCTCGAGCGGGCACATCAAAGGGGTCATGTATGGCTACACCTTC.